This TCR beta chain was obtained from a study of cytomegalovirus exposure and HLA in healthy donors. At the level of the study: Caucasian-associated ancestry cluster membership applied to around 80% of some 400 genotyped donors. Notes on the study in general: Accounts indicate the classifier identified cytomegalovirus status with strong specificity and sensitivity.

The V gene end was trimmed by 5 bases and the J gene end by 5 bases; junction bases not matched to a gene: 7. This CDR3 is built from 14 residues. In germline, CDR1 is MNHEY, CDR2 SMNVEV (reference sequence). In the case of this clone: Its antigen is still unknown.

The PCR had 60 Vbeta and 13 Jbeta primers. The assay was immunoSEQ multiplex PCR, and TCRdb's table has in-frame clones only and misses some. The sample has some 200,000 clones. The chain joins TRBV27 to TRBJ1-2; 8 bases are shared with TRBD1. Sequenced sample: PBMCs. This receptor was identified in a boy between 10 and 17 years old in good health and CMV-seronegative. CDR3 sequence (DNA): TGTGCCAGCAGTCGAAGACAGGGGTTGTATGGCTACACCTTC. Translated, it gives CASSRRQGLYGYTF.